The 18 T cell receptor beta chains reported below all come from one sample, sequenced in a study of T cell responses to AZD1222 COVID-19 vaccine. The repertoire was sequenced with immunoSEQ multiplex PCR; TCRdb's copy has only in-frame clones and lacks some. The table includes about 120,000 clones, approximately 90% detected once. This specimen was peripheral blood, taken 28 days after the second AZD1222 dose. The receptors were gathered from an adult who received the AZD1222 COVID-19 vaccine.

The rearrangement links TRBV15 to TRBJ2-3; 7 positions match TRBD1. Germline values: CDR1 LNHNV, CDR2 YYDKDF (reference sequence). This CDR3 is 15 amino acids long. V shed 3 bases and J 2 bases; nucleotides not matched to a gene: 5. DNA of the CDR3: TGTGCCACCAGCAGGCCGGGACAGCCCACAGATACGCAGTATTTT. Its protein product is CATSRPGQPTDTQYF.

This clone has only a few counts. V usage is TRBV30 and J usage is TRBJ1-6; D is ambiguous. CDR3 size: 12 residues. Between the trimmed V and J ends, which lost 3 bases and 12 bases, there was a span of 12 bases. The germline V gene encodes CDR1 GTSNPN and CDR2 SVGIG (reference sequence). The CDR3 spells CAWRRSSGPLHF. The CDR3 region has the DNA TGTGCCTGGAGACGGAGCTCTGGACCCCTCCACTTT.

CDR3 coding DNA: TGTGCCAGCAGTCGGGACAGGGCCACTGAAGCTTTCTTT. Its protein product is CASSRDRATEAFF. The chain employs TRBV2 and TRBJ1-1; 9 nucleotides line up with TRBD1. Trimming removed 5 bases from V and 4 bases from J; junction bases left unmatched: 2. Per germline, CDR1 SNHLY and CDR2 FYNNEI. The CDR3 runs to 13 residues.

In nucleotides, the CDR3 is TGTGCCAGCAGTTACTCGGATAGCTCTGGAAACACCATATATTTT. This gives the protein CASSYSDSSGNTIYF. This chain links TRBV6-5 with TRBJ1-3, with D hard to call. V gave up 0 bases and J gave up 0 bases, with 6 bases separating them. Germline assignment: CDR1 MNHEY and CDR2 SVGAGI. The CDR3 runs 15 residues.

This clone appeared once. This chain connects TRBV2 to TRBJ2-5; 7 bases map to TRBD1. Trimming at V came to 7 bases and at J to 2 bases, leaving 4 bases not matched to a gene. CDR3 length: 13 amino acids. The germline CDR1 and CDR2 sequences are SNHLY and FYNNEI. The CDR3 DNA follows: TGTGCCAGCAACCGGGACAGACAAGAGACCCAGTACTTC. It codes for CASNRDRQETQYF.

Only one count was recorded for this clone. V usage is TRBV2 and J usage is TRBJ1-6; D call uncertain. Germline V gives CDR1 SNHLY, CDR2 FYNNEI. The CDR3 sequence is 14 residues long. V was trimmed by 3 bases and J by 6 bases, leaving 9 bases between them. CDR3 residues: CASSDYGSNSPLHF. CDR3 coding DNA: TGTGCCAGCAGTGATTATGGATCTAATTCACCCCTCCACTTT. The complete variable domain, with remaining parts taken from reference TRBV2 and TRBJ1-6, reads EPEVTQTPSHQVTQMGQEVILRCVPISNHLYFYWYRQILGQKVEFLVSFYNNEISEKSEIFDDQFSVERPDGSNFTLKIRSTKLEDSAMYFCASSDYGSNSPLHFGNGTRLTVT.

The V and J genes are TRBV4-3 and TRBJ2-2, with 9 positions matching TRBD1. Germline V gene data show CDR1 as LGHNA and CDR2 as YSLEER. The junction had 2 bases not matched to a gene; V was cut back by 2 bases and J by 4 bases. This CDR3 is 15 amino acids long. As DNA, the CDR3 is TGCGCCAGCAGCCAAAGGACAGGGGTCACCGGGGAGCTGTTTTTT. Amino acid sequence: CASSQRTGVTGELFF.

The V call is TRBV6-5, the J call TRBJ2-7, with 12 bases that match TRBD2. The junction had 6 bases not matched to a gene; V was cut back by 6 bases and J by 6 bases. CDR1 is MNHEY and CDR2 is SVGAGI in the germline V gene. This CDR3 comprises 14 residues. DNA of the CDR3: TGTGCCAGCAGCCGACTAGCGGGGGAAAGCGAGCAGTACTTC. Translation: CASSRLAGESEQYF.

V and J are TRBV2 and TRBJ1-2, with no clear D. Germline-derived CDR1 and CDR2 are SNHLY and FYNNEI. The CDR3 has 13 residues. Trimming cost V 4 bases and J 6 bases, with 12 bases left between them. The CDR3 sequence is CASSVYGLNGYTF. The CDR3 DNA reads as TGTGCCAGCAGTGTTTACGGACTGAATGGCTACACCTTC.

J is TRBJ2-7 and V is TRBV11-1, with 9 bases aligning to TRBD1. CDR1 is SGHAT and CDR2 is FQDESV in the germline V gene (reference sequence). V shed 3 bases, J shed 7 bases, and the junction held 7 bases outside the gene matches. CDR3 length: 14 amino acids. CDR3 amino acids: CASSFGTGTTEQYF. The CDR3 bases are TGTGCCAGCAGCTTCGGGACAGGGACTACGGAGCAGTACTTC. Supplemented by reference TRBV11-1 and TRBJ2-7, the full variable domain reads EAEVAQSPRYKITEKSQAVAFWCDPISGHATLYWYRQILGQGPELLVQFQDESVVDDSQLPKDRFSAERLKGVDSTLKIQPAELGDSAMYLCASSFGTGTTEQYFGPGTRLTVT.

This clone was detected once. The rearrangement uses TRBV28 and TRBJ1-6; D not certain. V dropped 3 bases and J dropped 2 bases, with 14 bases sitting between them. This CDR3 comprises 17 residues. Germline CDR1 and CDR2: MDHEN and SYDVKM. CDR3 loop: CASSFPGRGTYNSPLHF. CDR3 bases: TGTGCCAGCAGTTTTCCCGGGAGAGGGACCTATAATTCACCCCTCCACTTT.

This chain uses TRBV19 with TRBJ1-1; weak D call: TRBD1 (5 bases). The length of the CDR3 is 16 residues. CDR1 and CDR2 from the germline V gene are LNHDA and SQIVND (reference sequence). V lost 3 bases, J lost 0 bases, and 14 bases lay in between. Written as DNA, the CDR3 is TGTGCCAGTAGTATTTTGGGGGATTACCTGAACACTGAAGCTTTCTTT. Amino acids: CASSILGDYLNTEAFF.

The chain has TRBV5-1 and TRBJ2-7; no firm D call. Trimming took off 3 bases at V and 0 bases at J, with 4 bases between the two ends. Germline-derived CDR1 and CDR2 are SGHRS and YFSETQ. The CDR3 extends over 12 amino acids. The CDR3 reads CASSSSSYEQYF. CDR3 DNA sequence: TGCGCCAGCAGCTCTAGCTCCTACGAGCAGTACTTC.

This clone appeared once. The chain employs TRBV10-3 and TRBJ1-4; tentatively, D is TRBD1 (5 bases). Germline V gene lookup returns CDR1 ENHRY and CDR2 SYGVKD. CDR3 length equals 14 residues. Trimming removed 6 bases at V and 12 bases at J, with 20 bases between. The DNA of the CDR3 is TGTGCCATCAGCCTGACGGGGGGTTCGCGTGAACTGTTTTTT. Its protein product is CAISLTGGSRELFF.

The chain has TRBV15 and TRBJ2-5, with D tentatively TRBD1 (6 bases). Deletions cut 4 bases from V and 4 bases from J, with 19 bases between. Germline assignment: CDR1 LNHNV and CDR2 YYDKDF (reference sequence). The CDR3 is 16 residues long. CDR3 in amino acids: CATSNLRTVATETQYF. The CDR3 nucleotides read TGTGCCACCAGCAACCTAAGGACAGTCGCGACAGAGACCCAGTACTTC.

V usage is TRBV9 and J usage is TRBJ1-5; 7 bases agree with TRBD1. V lost 0 bases, J lost 3 bases, and 3 bases stayed unmatched. This CDR3 is built from 15 residues. Germline V gene sequence: CDR1 SGDLS, CDR2 YYNGEE. CDR3 sequence: CASSVEGQPNQPQHF. Here the CDR3 DNA reads TGTGCCAGCAGCGTAGAGGGACAGCCCAATCAGCCCCAGCATTTT.

The CDR3 here is CASSPPMSDGYTF. CDR3 coding DNA: TGTGCCAGCTCACCCCCGATGAGCGATGGCTACACCTTC. The chain is built from TRBV18 and TRBJ1-2; D call uncertain. The CDR3 totals 13 residues. Between the trimmed V and J ends, which lost 3 bases and 6 bases, there was a span of 11 bases. From germline, CDR1 is KGHSH and CDR2 LQKENI. Combining the CDR3 with reference TRBV18 and TRBJ1-2 gives the whole variable domain NAGVMQNPRHLVRRRGQEARLRCSPMKGHSHVYWYRQLPEEGLKFMVYLQKENIIDESGMPKERFSAEFPKEGPSILRIQQVVRGDSAAYFCASSPPMSDGYTFGSGTRLTVV.

V gene TRBV9 combines with J gene TRBJ1-2, with 9 bases matching TRBD1. J was trimmed by 6 bases and V by 3 bases; bases with no gene match: 3. This CDR3 is 13 amino acids long. From germline, CDR1 is SGDLS and CDR2 YYNGEE. CDR3 nucleotide sequence: TGTGCCAGCAGCGGCCGGGACAGGGATGGCTACACCTTC. Its protein is CASSGRDRDGYTF.